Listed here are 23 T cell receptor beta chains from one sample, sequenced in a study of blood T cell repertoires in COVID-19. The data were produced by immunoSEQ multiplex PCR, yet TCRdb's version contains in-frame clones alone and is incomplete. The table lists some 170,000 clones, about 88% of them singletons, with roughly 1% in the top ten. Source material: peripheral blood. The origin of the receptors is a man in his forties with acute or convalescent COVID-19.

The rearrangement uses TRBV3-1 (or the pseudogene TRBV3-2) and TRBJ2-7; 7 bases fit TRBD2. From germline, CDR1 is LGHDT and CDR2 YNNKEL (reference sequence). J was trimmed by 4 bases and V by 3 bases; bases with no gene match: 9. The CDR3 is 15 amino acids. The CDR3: CASSQPSGGRYEQYF. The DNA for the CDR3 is TGTGCCAGCAGCCAGCCGTCGGGGGGTCGGTACGAGCAGTACTTC.

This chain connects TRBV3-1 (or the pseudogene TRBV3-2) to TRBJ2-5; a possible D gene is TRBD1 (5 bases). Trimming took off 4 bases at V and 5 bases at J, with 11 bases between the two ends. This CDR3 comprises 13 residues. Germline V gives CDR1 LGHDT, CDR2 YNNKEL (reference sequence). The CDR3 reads CASSPTGAETQYF. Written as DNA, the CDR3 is TGTGCCAGCAGCCCCACTGGGGCGGAGACCCAGTACTTC.

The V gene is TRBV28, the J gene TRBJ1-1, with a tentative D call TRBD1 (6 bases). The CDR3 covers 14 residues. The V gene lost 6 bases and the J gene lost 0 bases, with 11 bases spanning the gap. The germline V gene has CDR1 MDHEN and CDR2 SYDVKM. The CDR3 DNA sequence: TGTGCCAGCAGGGGACACTTCATGAACACTGAAGCTTTCTTT. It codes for CASRGHFMNTEAFF.

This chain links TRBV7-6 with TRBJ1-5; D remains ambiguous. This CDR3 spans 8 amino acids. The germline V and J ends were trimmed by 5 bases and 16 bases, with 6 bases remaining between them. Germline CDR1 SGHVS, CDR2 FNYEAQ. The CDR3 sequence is CASSPVHF. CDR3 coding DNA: TGTGCCAGCAGCCCAGTACATTTT.

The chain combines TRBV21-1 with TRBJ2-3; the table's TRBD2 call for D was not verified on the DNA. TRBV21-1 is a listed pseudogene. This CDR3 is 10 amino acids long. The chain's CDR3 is CASSLGPSYF. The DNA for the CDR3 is TGTGCCAGCAGCCTCGGTCCTTCTTATTTT.

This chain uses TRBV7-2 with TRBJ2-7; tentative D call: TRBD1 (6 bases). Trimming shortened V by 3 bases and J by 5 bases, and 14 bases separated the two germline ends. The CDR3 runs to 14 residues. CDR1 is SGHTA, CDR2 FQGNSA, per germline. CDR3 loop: CASSLIQGQDEQYF. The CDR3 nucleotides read TGTGCCAGCAGCTTGATACAGGGTCAAGACGAGCAGTACTTC.

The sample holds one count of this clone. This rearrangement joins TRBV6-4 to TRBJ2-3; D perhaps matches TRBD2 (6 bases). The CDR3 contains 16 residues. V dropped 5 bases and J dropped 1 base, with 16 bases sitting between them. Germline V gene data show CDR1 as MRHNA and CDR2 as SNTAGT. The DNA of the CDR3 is TGTGCCAGCAGTATCCCGATGGGACTTCGCACAGATACGCAGTATTTT. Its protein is CASSIPMGLRTDTQYF.

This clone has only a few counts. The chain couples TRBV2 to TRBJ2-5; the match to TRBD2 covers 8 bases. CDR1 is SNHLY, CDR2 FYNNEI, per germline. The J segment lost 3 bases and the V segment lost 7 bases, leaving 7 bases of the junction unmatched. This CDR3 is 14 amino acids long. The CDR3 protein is CASKSAGAEETQYF. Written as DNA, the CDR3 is TGTGCCAGCAAGTCAGCGGGGGCCGAAGAGACCCAGTACTTC.

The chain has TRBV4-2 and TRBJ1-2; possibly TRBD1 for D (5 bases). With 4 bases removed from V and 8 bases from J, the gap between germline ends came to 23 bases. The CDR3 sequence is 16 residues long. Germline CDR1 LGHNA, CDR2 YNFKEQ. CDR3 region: CASSRNLGLSVDGYTF. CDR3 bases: TGTGCCAGCAGCCGGAATTTGGGACTTTCAGTCGACGGCTACACCTTC.

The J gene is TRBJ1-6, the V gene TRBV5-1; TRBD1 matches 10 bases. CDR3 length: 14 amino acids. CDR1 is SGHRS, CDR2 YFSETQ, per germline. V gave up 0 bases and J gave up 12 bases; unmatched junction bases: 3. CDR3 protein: CASSLGDRGLPLHF. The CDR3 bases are TGCGCCAGCAGCTTGGGGGACAGGGGTTTACCCCTCCACTTT. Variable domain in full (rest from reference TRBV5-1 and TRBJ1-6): KAGVTQTPRYLIKTRGQQVTLSCSPISGHRSVSWYQQTPGQGLQFLFEYFSETQRNKGNFPGRFSGRQFSNSRSEMNVSTLELGDSALYLCASSLGDRGLPLHFGNGTRLTVT.

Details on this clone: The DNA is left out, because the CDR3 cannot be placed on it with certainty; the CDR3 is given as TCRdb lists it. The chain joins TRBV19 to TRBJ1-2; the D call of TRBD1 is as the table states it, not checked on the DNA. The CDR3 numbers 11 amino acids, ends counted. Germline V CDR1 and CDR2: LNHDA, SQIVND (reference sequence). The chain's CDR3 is CASTSDTGYTF.

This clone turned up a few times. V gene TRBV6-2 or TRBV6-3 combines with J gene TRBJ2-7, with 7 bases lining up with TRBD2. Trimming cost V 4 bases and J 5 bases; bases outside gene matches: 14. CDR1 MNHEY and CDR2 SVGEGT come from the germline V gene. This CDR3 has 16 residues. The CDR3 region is CASSSLRETSNHEQYF. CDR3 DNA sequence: TGTGCCAGCAGTTCCCTTCGGGAGACTAGCAACCACGAGCAGTACTTC.

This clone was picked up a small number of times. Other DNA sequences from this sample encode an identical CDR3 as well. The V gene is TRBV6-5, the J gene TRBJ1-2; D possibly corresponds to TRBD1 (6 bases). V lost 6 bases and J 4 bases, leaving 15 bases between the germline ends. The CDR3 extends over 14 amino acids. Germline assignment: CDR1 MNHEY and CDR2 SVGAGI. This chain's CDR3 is CASSNLDSRYGYTF. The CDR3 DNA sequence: TGTGCCAGCAGCAACTTGGACAGTCGCTATGGCTACACCTTC.

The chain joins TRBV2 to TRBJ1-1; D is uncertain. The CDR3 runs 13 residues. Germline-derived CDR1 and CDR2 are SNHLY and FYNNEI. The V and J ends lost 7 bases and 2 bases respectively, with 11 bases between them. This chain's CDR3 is CASTNEINTEAFF. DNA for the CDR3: TGTGCCAGCACTAATGAGATTAACACTGAAGCTTTCTTT.

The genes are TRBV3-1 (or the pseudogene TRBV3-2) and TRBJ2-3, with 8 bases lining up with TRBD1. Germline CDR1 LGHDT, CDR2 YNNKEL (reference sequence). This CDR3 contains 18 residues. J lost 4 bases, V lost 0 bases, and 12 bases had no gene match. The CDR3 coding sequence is TGTGCCAGCAGCCAAGATCTAGGAGGGGGACAGGTAGCAGATACGCAGTATTTT. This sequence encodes CASSQDLGGGQVADTQYF.

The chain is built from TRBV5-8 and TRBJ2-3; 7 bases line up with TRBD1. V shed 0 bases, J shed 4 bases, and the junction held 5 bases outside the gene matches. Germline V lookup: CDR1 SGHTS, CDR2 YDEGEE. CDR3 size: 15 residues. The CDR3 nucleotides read TGTGCCAGCAGCTTGGAGGGACAGCCCTCAGATACGCAGTATTTT. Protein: CASSLEGQPSDTQYF.

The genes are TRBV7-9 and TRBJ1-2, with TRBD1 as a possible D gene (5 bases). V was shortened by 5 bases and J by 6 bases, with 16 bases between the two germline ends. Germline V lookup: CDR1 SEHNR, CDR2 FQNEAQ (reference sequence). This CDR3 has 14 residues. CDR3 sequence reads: CASSPLGGSDGYTF. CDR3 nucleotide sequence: TGTGCCAGCAGCCCCCTCGGGGGGAGCGATGGCTACACCTTC.

In nucleotides, the CDR3 is TGCGCCAGCAGCTTGACGGGGGGGCCGGGGACGCAGTATTTT. Translated: CASSLTGGPGTQYF. V usage is TRBV5-1 and J usage is TRBJ2-3; TRBD2 aligns across 8 bases. The germline V gene encodes CDR1 SGHRS and CDR2 YFSETQ. The V segment lost 1 base and the J segment 9 bases; nucleotides outside the gene matches: 7. The CDR3 contains 14 residues. Using reference TRBV5-1 and TRBJ2-3 for the parts outside the CDR3, the full variable domain is KAGVTQTPRYLIKTRGQQVTLSCSPISGHRSVSWYQQTPGQGLQFLFEYFSETQRNKGNFPGRFSGRQFSNSRSEMNVSTLELGDSALYLCASSLTGGPGTQYFGPGTRLTVL.

The CDR3 here is CASSERREGLNEKLFF. The CDR3 coding sequence is TGCGCCAGCAGTGAAAGGCGGGAGGGACTTAATGAAAAACTGTTTTTT. The J gene is TRBJ1-4, the V gene TRBV10-1; weak D call: TRBD1 (5 bases). The CDR3 length is 16 residues. Germline V CDR1 and CDR2: WNHNN, SYGVQD (reference sequence). The V end lost 3 bases, the J end lost 4 bases, and 15 bases lay between the germline ends.

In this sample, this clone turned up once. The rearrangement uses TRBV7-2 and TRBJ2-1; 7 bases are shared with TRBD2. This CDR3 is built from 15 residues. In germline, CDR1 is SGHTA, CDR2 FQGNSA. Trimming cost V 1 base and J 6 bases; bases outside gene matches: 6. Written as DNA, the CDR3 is TGTGCCAGCAGCTTAGGAAGCGGGGCAAGCAATGAGCAGTTCTTC. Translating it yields CASSLGSGASNEQFF.

The CDR3 coding sequence is TGTGCCAGCAGCCCCTTCTTCGGGGGCCAAGAGACCCAGTACTTC. Translated: CASSPFFGGQETQYF. V and J are TRBV2 and TRBJ2-5; TRBD2 is a possible D gene (6 bases). V lost 6 bases, J lost 1 base, and 15 bases lay in between. Looked up from germline, CDR1 is SNHLY and CDR2 is FYNNEI. This CDR3 is built from 15 residues.

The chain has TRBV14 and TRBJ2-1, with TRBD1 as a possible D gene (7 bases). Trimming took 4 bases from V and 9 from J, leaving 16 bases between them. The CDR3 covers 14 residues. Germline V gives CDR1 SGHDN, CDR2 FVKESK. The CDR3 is CASSPQQGRSEQFF. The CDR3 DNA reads TGTGCCAGCAGCCCACAACAGGGGAGGAGTGAGCAGTTCTTC.

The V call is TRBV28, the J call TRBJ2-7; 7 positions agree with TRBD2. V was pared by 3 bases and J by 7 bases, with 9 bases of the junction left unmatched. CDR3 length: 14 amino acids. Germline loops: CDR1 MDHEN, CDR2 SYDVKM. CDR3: CASSFSLSGGEQYF. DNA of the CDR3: TGTGCCAGCAGTTTTTCGCTCTCGGGAGGTGAGCAGTACTTC.